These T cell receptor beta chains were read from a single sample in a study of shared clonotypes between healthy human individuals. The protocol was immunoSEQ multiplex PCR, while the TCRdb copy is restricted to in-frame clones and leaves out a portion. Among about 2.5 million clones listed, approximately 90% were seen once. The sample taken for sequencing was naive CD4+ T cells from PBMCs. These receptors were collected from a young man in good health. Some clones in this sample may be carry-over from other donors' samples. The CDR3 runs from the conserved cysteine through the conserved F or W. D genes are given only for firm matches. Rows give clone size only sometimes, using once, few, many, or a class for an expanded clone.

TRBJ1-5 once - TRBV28 TGTGCCAGCAGCTCAACCTGGTCAGGGTATAGCAATCAGCCCCAGCATTTT CASSSTWSGYSNQPQHF
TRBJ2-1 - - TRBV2 TGTGCCAGCAGTTCCTACGTCGGTAATGAGCAGTTCTTC CASSSYVGNEQFF
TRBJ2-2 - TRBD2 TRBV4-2 TGTGCCAGCAGCCATGGGACTAGCGTATCGAACACCGGGGAGCTGTTTTTT CASSHGTSVSNTGELFF
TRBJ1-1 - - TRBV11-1 TGTGCCAGCAAATTTGATTGGAACACTGAAGCTTTCTTT CASKFDWNTEAFF
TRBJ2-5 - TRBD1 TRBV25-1 TGTGCCAGCAGTCCCGGACAGGGGCCGCAAGAGACCCAGTACTTC CASSPGQGPQETQYF
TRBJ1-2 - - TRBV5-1 TGCGCCAGCAGCTTGGGGGACATCGCCGCCTATGGCTACACCTTC CASSLGDIAAYGYTF
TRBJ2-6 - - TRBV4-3 TGCGCCAGCAGCCCCCCCACCCCTGGGGCCAACGTCCTGACTTTC CASSPPTPGANVLTF
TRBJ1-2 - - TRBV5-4 TGTGCCAGCAGCTTGGCCAGATCGGGCATTCTATATGGCTACACCTTC CASSLARSGILYGYTF
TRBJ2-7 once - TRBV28 TGTGCCAGCAGTTTATTCGGCAGCCTCCTCTCCTACGAGCAGTACTTC CASSLFGSLLSYEQYF
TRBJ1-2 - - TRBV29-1 TGCAGCCTAACCCGGGGAACGGGTGACTACACCTTC CSLTRGTGDYTF
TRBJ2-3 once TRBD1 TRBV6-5 TGTGCCAGCAGACCCAACAGGGGGCTGTCGTATTTT CASRPNRGLSYF
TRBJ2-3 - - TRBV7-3 TGTGCCAGCAGCTCCTGGGGAGAAAGCACAGATACGCAGTATTTT CASSSWGESTDTQYF
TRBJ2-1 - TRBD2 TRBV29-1 TGCAGCGCCCAAAGACTAGCGGGCTCCTACAATGAGCAGTTCTTC CSAQRLAGSYNEQFF
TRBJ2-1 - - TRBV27 TGTGCCAGCAGTTCCCCCCTGGGGTACAATGAGCAGTTCTTC CASSSPLGYNEQFF
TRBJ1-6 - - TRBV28 TGTGCCAGCAGTTTGGGGTCTTCACCCCTCCACTTT CASSLGSSPLHF
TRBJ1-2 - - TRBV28 TGTGCCAGCAGACACCCCCTCACCTTC CASRHPLTF
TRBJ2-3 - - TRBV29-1 TGCAGCACCAGAAACACAGATACGCAGTATTTT CSTRNTDTQYF
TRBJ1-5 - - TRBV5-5 TGTGCCAGCAGCTTGAGGCAGGGGAGTCAGCCCCAGCATTTT CASSLRQGSQPQHF
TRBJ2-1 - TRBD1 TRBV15 TGTGCCACCGCTTCTCCGGGACAGGGGGCGTCGCAGTTCTTC CATASPGQGASQFF
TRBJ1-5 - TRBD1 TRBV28 TGTGCCAGTCGTCCGCAGGGGGGCAATCAGCCCCAGCATTTT CASRPQGGNQPQHF
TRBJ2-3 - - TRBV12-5 TGTGCTAGTGGTTTGGAATTGACGGGGGATACGCAGTATTTT CASGLELTGDTQYF
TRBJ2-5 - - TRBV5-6 TGTGCCAGCAGCTTGGGGGGAGACCAAGAGACCCAGTACTTC CASSLGGDQETQYF
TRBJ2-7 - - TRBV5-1 TGCGCCAGCAGCTTGAGGGCAGGGGAGACCTACGAGCAGTACTTC CASSLRAGETYEQYF
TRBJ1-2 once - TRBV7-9 TGTGCCAGCAGCTTCATAGTCTATGGCTACACCTTC CASSFIVYGYTF
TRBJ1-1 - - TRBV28 TGTGCCAGCAGCCAAATAAGCTACTCACAGGGATCGGCTTATCACGCTGAAGCTTTCTTT CASSQISYSQGSAYHAEAFF
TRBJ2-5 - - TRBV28 TGTGCCAGCAGTCCGGGGACACAAGAGACCCAGTACTTC CASSPGTQETQYF
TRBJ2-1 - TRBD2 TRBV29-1 TGCAGCGTTGGTGCGGTTGGAGCGGGAGGGCCGGGTGAGCAGTTCTTC CSVGAVGAGGPGEQFF
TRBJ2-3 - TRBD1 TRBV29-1 TGCAGCGTTGGATCCCGACAGGGGGCTGGCACAGATACGCAGTATTTT CSVGSRQGAGTDTQYF
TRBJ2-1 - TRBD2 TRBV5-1 TGCGCCAGCAGGCCTAGCGGGAATAGGTTTGAGCAGTTCTTC CASRPSGNRFEQFF
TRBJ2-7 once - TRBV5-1 TGCGCCAGCAGCTTGGCACCGGGTAGCTCCTACGAGCAGTACTTC CASSLAPGSSYEQYF
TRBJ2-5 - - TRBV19 TGTGCCAGTGGACGTTCGGGCAGGATGGGGTTAGAGACCCAGTACTTC CASGRSGRMGLETQYF
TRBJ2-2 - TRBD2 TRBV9 TGTGCCAGCAGCGGACCGGGGGGGCGGGTGAACACCGGGGAGCTGTTTTTT CASSGPGGRVNTGELFF
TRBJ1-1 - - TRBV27 TGTGCCAGCAGTATCGGGACTCGGGCTTTCTTT CASSIGTRAFF
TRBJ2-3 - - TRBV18 TGTGCCAGCTCACCAACCTACAGCAGCACAGATACGCAGTATTTT CASSPTYSSTDTQYF
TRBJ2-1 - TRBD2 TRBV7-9 TGTGCCAGCAGCTGGACAACCCTAGCGGGAATGAATGAGCAGTTCTTC CASSWTTLAGMNEQFF
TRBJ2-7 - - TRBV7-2 TGTGCCAGCAGCTTTAGCGGAGCAAGTCGATACGAGCAGTACTTC CASSFSGASRYEQYF
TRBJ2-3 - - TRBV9 TGTGCCAGCAGCGTTTCTACAGGTCGCACAGATACGCAGTATTTT CASSVSTGRTDTQYF
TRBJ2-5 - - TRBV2 TGTGCCAGCAGTGATGGGCCGCAAGTCCGGGTGGAGTACTTC CASSDGPQVRVEYF
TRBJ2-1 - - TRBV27 TGTGCCAGCAGTTTAGAGGGGTCTTTTGGCTACAATGAGCAGTTCTTC CASSLEGSFGYNEQFF